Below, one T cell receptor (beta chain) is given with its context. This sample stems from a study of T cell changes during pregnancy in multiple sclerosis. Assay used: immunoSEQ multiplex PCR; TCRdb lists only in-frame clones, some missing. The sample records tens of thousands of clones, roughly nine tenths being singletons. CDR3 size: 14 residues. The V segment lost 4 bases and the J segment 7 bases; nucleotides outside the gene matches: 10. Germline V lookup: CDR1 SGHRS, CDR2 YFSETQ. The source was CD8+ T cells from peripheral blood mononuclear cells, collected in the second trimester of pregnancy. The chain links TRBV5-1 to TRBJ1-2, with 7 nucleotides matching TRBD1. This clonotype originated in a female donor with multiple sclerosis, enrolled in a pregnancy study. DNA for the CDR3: TGCGCCAGCAGCCCAGCAGGGGGTCCCCTTGGCTACACCTTC. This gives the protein CASSPAGGPLGYTF.